A selection of T cell receptor beta chains follows, all from one sample in a study of OX40 agonist ivuxolimab in advanced cancers. Here immunoSEQ multiplex PCR was the method, and the copy in TCRdb shows in-frame clones only, minus some. The sample contains almost 80,000 clones, roughly 84% of which appear only once. This specimen was CD4+ or CD8+ T cells sorted from blood, taken in a trial of the OX40 agonist ivuxolimab. These receptors were taken from an adult with an advanced solid tumor such as melanoma, head and neck, liver or kidney cancer. CDR3s include the opening cysteine and the closing phenylalanine or tryptophan. The order of the fields is J gene, D gene, V gene, clone size, CDR3 DNA, CDR3 protein. A D gene is named only where the DNA matches it firmly. Expanded clones get a size class; other rows say once, few or many, or leave the size out.

>TRBJ2-7|TRBD1|TRBV7-9|.
TGTGCCAGCAGCTTAACGGGACAGGGAAGGCACGAGCAGTACTTC
CASSLTGQGRHEQYF
>TRBJ1-4|.|TRBV7-9|.
TGTGCCAGCAGCTTACTGAGTTTGATTGGTGAAAAACTGTTTTTT
CASSLLSLIGEKLFF
>TRBJ2-2|.|TRBV25-1|.
TGTGCCAGCAACGACCCAATGAACACCGGGGAGCTGTTTTTT
CASNDPMNTGELFF
>TRBJ2-7|TRBD1|TRBV6-1|.
TGTGCCAGCAGTGAAGGGGGGACAGCCTACGAGCAGTACTTC
CASSEGGTAYEQYF
>TRBJ2-1|TRBD2|TRBV9|.
TGTGCCAGCAGCACGACGATTAGCGGGAGGGCCCTAAATGAGCAGTTCTTC
CASSTTISGRALNEQFF
>TRBJ1-5|.|TRBV18|.
TGTGCCAGCTCACCACTGGGCGGTTATCAGCCCCAGCATTTT
CASSPLGGYQPQHF
>TRBJ2-5|.|TRBV29-1|.
TGCAGCGTTGAGTTTCGGGGCGCAGGGGAGACCCAGTACTTC
CSVEFRGAGETQYF
>TRBJ1-2|.|TRBV10-3|.
TGTGCCATCAGTGCTTCAGAGTATGGCTACACCTTC
CAISASEYGYTF
>TRBJ1-2|.|TRBV7-9|once
TGTGCCAGCAGCCTCCAGCCGACAGAGTATGGCTACACCTTC
CASSLQPTEYGYTF
>TRBJ2-2|.|TRBV27|.
TGTGCCAGCCTACTAGATCGAACCTCCGGGGAGCTGTTTTTT
CASLLDRTSGELFF
>TRBJ2-1|.|TRBV29-1|.
TGCAGCGCCCTACTAGTTAATGAGCAGTTCTTC
CSALLVNEQFF
>TRBJ2-7|.|TRBV5-8|.
TGTGCCAGCAGCAAGGCCTACGAGCAGTACTTC
CASSKAYEQYF
>TRBJ1-4|TRBD1|TRBV5-1|.
TGCGCCAGCAGCTGGGGGACAGGGTCAACTAATGAAAAACTGTTTTTT
CASSWGTGSTNEKLFF
>TRBJ2-7|.|TRBV18|few
TGTGCCAGCTCACCAAACCCTCAAAGAGAGCAGTACTTC
CASSPNPQREQYF
>TRBJ2-7|TRBD1|TRBV11-3|.
TGTGCCAGCAGCCTCCCCACAGGGGACCTTCGCGACTTC
CASSLPTGDLRDF
>TRBJ1-1|.|TRBV5-4|.
TGTGCCAGCAGCAACGGGGCGCAGGGCACTGAAGCTTTCTTT
CASSNGAQGTEAFF
>TRBJ2-5|.|TRBV7-9|.
TGTGCCAGCAGCAAACGACTAGAGAACCAAGAGACCCAGTACTTC
CASSKRLENQETQYF
>TRBJ2-1|TRBD2|TRBV19|.
TGTGCCAGTAGTCCCGGTGAAGCGGGGACCTACAATGAGCAGTTCTTC
CASSPGEAGTYNEQFF